The clone carrying this T cell receptor beta chain was counted between two and nine times. The data derive from a study of blood T cells in healthy people across ages. Germline CDR1 reads SGDLS; CDR2 reads YYNGEE. With 0 bases clipped from V and 5 bases from J, the junction kept 5 bases outside the gene matches. The CDR3 spans 15 residues. Primed by a sample-barcoded 5' primer and a J-beta primer mix, a second PCR proceeded for about 7 to 11 cycles. TCRdb independently ran MiXCR on the 5' RACE reads; one entry per CDR3 protein. This sample yields more than 900,000 distinct CDR3 sequences, of which around 27% are seen a single time; around 0.75% belongs to the top ten. The same sample was also used in a study of T cells of mothers and their children.

The source material was blood. The origin of this receptor is a girl aged 2 to 9 in good health. The V and J genes are TRBV9 and TRBJ2-7, with TRBD1 identical over 10 bases. CDR3 loop: CASSVDGTGVDEQYF. CDR3 coding DNA: TGTGCCAGCAGCGTAGATGGGACAGGGGTGGACGAGCAGTACTTC.